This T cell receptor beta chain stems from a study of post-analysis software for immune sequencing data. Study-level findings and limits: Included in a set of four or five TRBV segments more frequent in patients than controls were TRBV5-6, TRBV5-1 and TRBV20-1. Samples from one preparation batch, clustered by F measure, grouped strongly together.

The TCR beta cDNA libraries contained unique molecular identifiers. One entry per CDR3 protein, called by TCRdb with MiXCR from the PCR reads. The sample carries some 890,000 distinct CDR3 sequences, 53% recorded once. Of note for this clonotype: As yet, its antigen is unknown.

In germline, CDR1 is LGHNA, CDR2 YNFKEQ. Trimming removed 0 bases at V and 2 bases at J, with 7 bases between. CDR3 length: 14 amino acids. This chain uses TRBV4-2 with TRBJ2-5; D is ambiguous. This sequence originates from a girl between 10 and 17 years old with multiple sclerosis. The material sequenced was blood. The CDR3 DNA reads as TGTGCCAGCAGCCAAGAGGCCGATCAAGAGACCCAGTACTTC. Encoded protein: CASSQEADQETQYF.